The T cell receptor (beta chain) under discussion was sequenced for a study of blood T cell repertoires in COVID-19. In the study overall: Samples of COVID-19 (acute and convalescent) were obtained from the United States, Italy and Spain.

The authors' processing: Amplification of reference gene primers provided the estimated nucleated cell counts. Here immunoSEQ multiplex PCR was the method, and the copy in TCRdb shows in-frame clones only, minus some. D and trimming were read from the DNA, whereas the V and J calls and clone size are those reported in that table. The table records around 60,000 clones, roughly 84% of them present only once. The CDR3 contains 20 residues. The germline gives CDR1 MGHRA, CDR2 YSYEKL. Trimming at V came to 0 bases and at J to 3 bases, leaving 14 bases not matched to a gene. Seattle enrolled patients during active infection and tracked them longitudinally.

The chain carries TRBV4-1 and TRBJ2-2; 9 nucleotides match TRBD1. Sequencing used peripheral blood. This TCR derives from a man between 60 and 75 years old with COVID-19, enrolled during active disease. CDR3 nucleotide sequence: TGCGCCAGCAGCCAAGAAGATGGGAATTACAGGGGGCGCGACACCGGGGAGCTGTTTTTT. This translates into CASSQEDGNYRGRDTGELFF.